This T cell receptor beta chain was captured by sequencing in a study of tissue T cells after allogeneic stem cell transplantation. Profiling relied on immunoSEQ multiplex PCR, and the TCRdb table lists in-frame clones only, not all of them. The sample holds some 7,000 clones, around 43% seen once. The CDR3 is 13 residues long. Germline CDR1 and CDR2: KGHPV and FQNQEV (reference sequence). V was pared by 0 bases and J by 3 bases, with 6 bases between. The study, taken as a whole, reports: Few T cell clones were shared across patients, but motif clusters showed tissue-specific shared signatures.

The sample holds a few counts of this clone. The antigen remains unidentified. The listed genes are named as in mouse. The DNA ends 1 residue before the CDR3 does, and the rest of the CDR3 is filled in from the germline J gene. Time point specified: mouse harvest day 7 after allogeneic transplant. Mouse grafts combined 10^7 T-cell-depleted bone marrow cells with 10^6 splenic CD5+ T cells. V and J are TRBV26 and TRBJ2-7; possibly TRBD2 for D (6 bases). The material sequenced was lymph node tissue. This TCR came from a female BALB/c mouse given C57BL/6 T cells with graft-versus-host disease after an allogeneic hematopoietic cell transplant. The CDR3 bases that were read are TGTGCCAGCAGTCTGTCTGGGGGCTATGAACAGTAC. It translates to CASSLSGGYEQY. The full CDR3 reads CASSLSGGYEQYF.